The sequence of this T cell receptor beta chain was determined in a study of shared clonotypes between healthy human individuals. Study details: Three CD4 naive, three CD4 memory, two CD8 naive and one CD8 memory plate were used per donor.

Produced via immunoSEQ multiplex PCR; TCRdb's table is partial and in-frame only. The table has millions of clones, 90% to 95% seen once. V shed 8 bases, J shed 6 bases, and the junction held 15 bases outside the gene matches. There are 15 residues in the CDR3. In germline, CDR1 is MDHEN, CDR2 SYDVKM. Study-level findings and limits: Memory subsets generally showed smaller estimated richness than naive subsets did.

This clone was detected only once. Its antigen is currently unknown. Division of CD4+ cells produced a CD45RA+ naive subset and a CD45RA-negative memory subset. The sequenced material came from naive CD4+ T cells sorted from blood. Subset here: CD45RA+ positively selected. This TCR came from a man younger than 30 in good health. The chain couples TRBV28 to TRBJ2-7, with 8 bases lining up with TRBD2. CDR3 bases: TGTGCCAGCCATCTGGGGGGCGGCGGGAGGCCCGAGCAGTACTTC. Encoded protein: CASHLGGGGRPEQYF.